This T cell receptor beta chain is drawn from a study of T-cell reconstitution after alpha-beta-depleted transplantation in children. The table lists this clonotype with many counts. With 0 bases removed from V and 5 bases from J, the gap between germline ends came to 18 bases. The CDR3 consists of 17 residues. Germline CDR1 SGDLS, CDR2 YYNGEE. The TCRbeta library was prepared with unique molecular identifiers. TCRdb recomputed calls from the PCR reads with MiXCR, one row per CDR3 protein. The data show roughly 590,000 distinct CDR3 sequences, over 15% seen once. The material sequenced was PBMCs from the stem cell graft donor, taken from the stem cell graft. The TCR originated in a human donor who donated a stem cell graft to a child with acute myeloid leukemia. J is TRBJ1-5 and V is TRBV9, with no clear D. The CDR3 coding sequence is TGTGCCAGCAGCGTAGGCCCAGGAATAGAAGGGCATCAGCCCCAGCATTTT. Translation gives CASSVGPGIEGHQPQHF.